The 26 T cell receptor beta chains reported below all come from one sample, sequenced in a study of human thymus T cells. Generated by immunoSEQ multiplex PCR, the TCRdb table keeps only in-frame clones and is missing some. The sample lists tens of thousands of clones, 95% occurring once. Thymus tissue for the work was resected from patients undergoing corrective heart surgery. Sequencing input: thymus tissue. The receptors shown here come from a girl in the first two years of life with a congenital heart defect but otherwise immunologically healthy.

V and J are TRBV2 and TRBJ1-4; D remains ambiguous. The ends were cut back, 2 bases at V and 4 bases at J, with 14 bases in the middle. The germline V gene has CDR1 SNHLY and CDR2 FYNNEI. The CDR3 runs 16 residues. For the CDR3, the DNA is TGTGCCAGCAGTGAACCGGCGGCAGCAGTTAATGAAAAACTGTTTTTT. Translating gives CASSEPAAAVNEKLFF.

The chain employs TRBV30 and TRBJ1-2; D remains unclear. This CDR3 has 13 amino acids. Germline CDR1 and CDR2: GTSNPN and SVGIG (reference sequence). V lost 2 bases and J 5 bases, leaving 12 bases between the germline ends. The CDR3 DNA sequence: TGTGCCTGGAGTCCCCAGCCTCTTTATGGCTACACCTTC. It is translated as CAWSPQPLYGYTF.

Only one count was recorded for this clone. This chain joins TRBV30 and TRBJ2-7; 11 bases are shared with TRBD2. Looked up from germline, CDR1 is GTSNPN and CDR2 is SVGIG (reference sequence). The CDR3 contains 12 residues. V lost 8 bases and J lost 2; bases outside the gene matches: 2. As DNA, the CDR3 is TGTGCCACTAGCGGGGGAGCCTACGAGCAGTACTTC. Its protein is CATSGGAYEQYF.

The chain recombines TRBV4-1 with TRBJ2-2; D uncertain. Per the germline V gene, CDR1 is MGHRA and CDR2 is YSYEKL. The V end lost 1 base, the J end lost 2 bases, and 20 bases lay between the germline ends. The CDR3 consists of 19 residues. The DNA of the CDR3 is TGCGCCAGCAGCCAAGCCCCCACCACAGACAATTCTAACACCGGGGAGCTGTTTTTT. Protein sequence: CASSQAPTTDNSNTGELFF.

The chain uses TRBV5-8 and TRBJ2-7; 8 nucleotides line up with TRBD1. The germline V gene encodes CDR1 SGHTS and CDR2 YDEGEE. The CDR3 loop spans 17 amino acids. The J segment lost 1 base and the V segment lost 0 bases, leaving 9 bases of the junction unmatched. CDR3 sequence (DNA): TGTGCCAGCAGCTTGGGGGACCGGGACAGGCGATCCTACGAGCAGTACTTC. Translated, it gives CASSLGDRDRRSYEQYF.

The CDR3 protein is CASSPRDRGAAELFF. The DNA of the CDR3 is TGTGCCAGCAGCCCTCGGGACAGGGGAGCGGCGGAGCTGTTTTTT. The chain combines TRBV5-4 with TRBJ2-2; 10 bases match TRBD1. Germline loops: CDR1 SGHNT, CDR2 YYREEE (reference sequence). The CDR3 is 15 amino acids. The V segment lost 4 bases and the J segment 10 bases; nucleotides outside the gene matches: 10.

The V gene is TRBV29-1, the J gene TRBJ1-4; 7 positions agree with TRBD1. The CDR3 consists of 15 residues. Germline V CDR1 and CDR2: SQVTM, ANQGSEA. V was pared by 8 bases and J by 6 bases, with 15 bases of the junction left unmatched. The CDR3 loop is CSFLSKDRVDEKLFF. The DNA for the CDR3 is TGCAGCTTTCTATCCAAAGACAGGGTGGATGAAAAACTGTTTTTT.

The chain is built from TRBV19 and TRBJ2-5; no firm D call. Per germline, CDR1 LNHDA and CDR2 SQIVND (reference sequence). With 3 bases removed from V and 5 bases from J, the gap between germline ends came to 4 bases. The CDR3 length is 11 residues. CDR3 DNA sequence: TGTGCCAGTAGTATTAAGGAGACCCAGTACTTC. It codes for CASSIKETQYF.

V gene TRBV29-1 combines with J gene TRBJ1-1; 7 bases agree with TRBD1. The CDR3 consists of 16 residues. Germline CDR1 is SQVTM and CDR2 is ANQGSEA. V trimming: 3 bases; J trimming: 0 bases; junction bases outside the gene matches: 10. This CDR3 is CSVDGQDLFLNTEAFF. The CDR3 DNA is TGCAGCGTTGATGGACAGGATCTTTTTTTGAACACTGAAGCTTTCTTT.

The gene calls are TRBV6-1 and TRBJ2-1; no firm D call. Germline loops: CDR1 MNHNS, CDR2 SASEGT. V lost 2 bases, J lost 4 bases, and 12 bases lay in between. CDR3 size: 15 residues. The CDR3 is CASSEQSAYYNEQFF. Here the CDR3 DNA reads TGTGCCAGCAGTGAACAGAGCGCCTATTACAATGAGCAGTTCTTC.

The gene calls are TRBV7-9 and TRBJ1-1, with 7 bases lining up with TRBD1. The CDR3 consists of 15 residues. V dropped 5 bases and J dropped 1; count of bases not matched to a gene: 7. From germline, CDR1 is SEHNR and CDR2 FQNEAQ (reference sequence). CDR3 region: CASSPLGTENTEAFF. CDR3 coding DNA: TGTGCCAGCAGCCCACTTGGGACAGAGAACACTGAAGCTTTCTTT.

The gene calls are TRBV10-1 and TRBJ2-1; 11 positions agree with TRBD2. Germline values: CDR1 WNHNN, CDR2 SYGVQD (reference sequence). CDR3 length: 16 amino acids. J lost 8 bases, V lost 1 base, and 7 bases had no gene match. The CDR3 DNA reads TGCGCCAGCAGTGAGTTGGGTACTAGCGGGAGTGATGAGCAGTTCTTC. Residues: CASSELGTSGSDEQFF.

The chain links TRBV5-6 to TRBJ1-2; D remains unclear. Per germline, CDR1 SGHDT and CDR2 YYEEEE. The CDR3 extends over 13 amino acids. The V end was cut by 4 bases, the J end by 5 bases, with 12 bases between. The DNA for the CDR3 is TGTGCCAGCAGCACCTGGGGTGGTTATGGCTACACCTTC. Translated: CASSTWGGYGYTF.

The chain combines TRBV28 with TRBJ1-1, with D uncertain. Germline V gene sequence: CDR1 MDHEN, CDR2 SYDVKM. Trimming removed 3 bases from V and 1 base from J, with 18 bases in between. The CDR3 runs to 17 residues. The CDR3 sequence is CASSFSGPREENTEAFF. CDR3 sequence (DNA): TGTGCCAGCAGTTTTTCGGGCCCCCGCGAGGAGAACACTGAAGCTTTCTTT.

The chain carries TRBV30 and TRBJ2-4, with D hard to call. Germline V gene sequence: CDR1 GTSNPN, CDR2 SVGIG (reference sequence). V was trimmed by 4 bases and J by 0 bases, leaving 10 bases between them. There are 14 residues in the CDR3. This CDR3 is CAWTPMKAKNIQYF. CDR3 nucleotides: TGTGCCTGGACCCCCATGAAAGCCAAAAACATTCAGTACTTC.

The J gene is TRBJ2-1, the V gene TRBV5-1, with 7 nucleotides matching TRBD2. J was trimmed by 8 bases and V by 0 bases; bases with no gene match: 8. CDR3 length: 15 residues. In germline, CDR1 is SGHRS, CDR2 YFSETQ. CDR3: CASSLEAGEGDEQFF. As DNA, the CDR3 is TGCGCCAGCAGCTTGGAGGCGGGAGAAGGGGATGAGCAGTTCTTC.

The V call is TRBV19, the J call TRBJ1-4; D remains unclear. CDR1 and CDR2 (germline): LNHDA, SQIVND (reference sequence). This CDR3 is built from 14 residues. V gave up 8 bases and J gave up 2 bases, with 12 bases separating them. Here the CDR3 DNA reads TGTGCCAGTGAGAGGGTTGGGACTAATGAAAAACTGTTTTTT. The encoded protein is CASERVGTNEKLFF.

This rearrangement joins TRBV9 to TRBJ2-7; tentatively, D is TRBD1 or TRBD2 (5 bases each). CDR1 and CDR2 from the germline V gene are SGDLS and YYNGEE. Trimming pared 4 bases from V and 6 bases from J, leaving 17 bases between. The CDR3 has 14 residues. CDR3 in amino acids: CASSPPKGGGEQYF. The CDR3 DNA is TGTGCCAGCAGCCCCCCTAAAGGTGGGGGCGAGCAGTACTTC.

The chain couples TRBV5-6 to TRBJ2-2; no firm D call. V shed 4 bases and J shed 5 bases, with 12 bases lying between them. The CDR3 loop spans 14 amino acids. The germline gives CDR1 SGHDT, CDR2 YYEEEE. As DNA, the CDR3 is TGTGCCAGCAGCGCACAGAGGTTGACCGGGGAGCTGTTTTTT. Translation: CASSAQRLTGELFF.

The chain uses TRBV6-5 and TRBJ2-2; the D gene could be TRBD1 or TRBD2 (5 bases each). The CDR3 contains 12 residues. Germline loops: CDR1 MNHEY, CDR2 SVGAGI. V lost 4 bases and J 7 bases, leaving 7 bases between the germline ends. The CDR3 region is CASSWGNGELFF. CDR3 coding DNA: TGTGCCAGCAGTTGGGGGAACGGGGAGCTGTTTTTT.

V usage is TRBV4-1 and J usage is TRBJ2-7, with TRBD1 matching over 8 bases. The V and J ends lost 4 bases and 5 bases, in that order; junction bases with no gene match: 10. Germline CDR1 reads MGHRA; CDR2 reads YSYEKL. The CDR3 is 15 residues long. CDR3 region: CASSRPGTGDDEQYF. CDR3 DNA sequence: TGCGCCAGCAGCCGACCCGGGACAGGAGATGACGAGCAGTACTTC.

The rearrangement uses TRBV9 and TRBJ2-1, with 14 bases aligning to TRBD2. Trimming removed 4 bases from V and 7 bases from J; junction bases left unmatched: 7. The CDR3 is made up of 16 amino acids. CDR1 and CDR2 from the germline V gene are SGDLS and YYNGEE. The CDR3 loop reads CASSLRTSGRPNEQFF. The CDR3 region has the DNA TGTGCCAGCAGCTTACGGACTAGCGGGAGGCCTAATGAGCAGTTCTTC.

The chain uses TRBV28 and TRBJ2-2; 9 bases match TRBD2. The V gene end was trimmed by 6 bases and the J gene end by 3 bases; junction bases not matched to a gene: 8. This CDR3 has 16 amino acids. Germline values: CDR1 MDHEN, CDR2 SYDVKM. The CDR3 reads CASSPKREAHTGELFF. CDR3 DNA sequence: TGTGCCAGCAGCCCCAAGCGGGAGGCCCACACCGGGGAGCTGTTTTTT.

CDR3 sequence reads: CASSLATSGSAAKNIQYF. CDR3 coding DNA: TGTGCCAGCAGCTTAGCAACTAGCGGGAGTGCGGCCAAAAACATTCAGTACTTC. The J gene is TRBJ2-4, the V gene TRBV11-2, with 11 bases fitting TRBD2. Germline V lookup: CDR1 SGHAT, CDR2 FQNNGV. The CDR3 covers 18 residues. V gave up 1 base and J gave up 1 base; unmatched junction bases: 6.

This chain links TRBV30 with TRBJ2-5; D gene unclear. The CDR3 is 16 residues long. Germline V gives CDR1 GTSNPN, CDR2 SVGIG (reference sequence). The V and J ends lost 0 bases and 2 bases respectively, with 16 bases between them. The CDR3 loop reads CAWSVPPETAQETQYF. In DNA, the CDR3 is TGTGCCTGGAGTGTACCCCCCGAGACTGCGCAAGAGACCCAGTACTTC.

This sequence joins TRBV4-1 and TRBJ1-4; no firm D call. This CDR3 has 20 residues. V was cut by 0 bases and J by 7 bases, with 27 bases left in between. The germline gives CDR1 MGHRA, CDR2 YSYEKL. CDR3 in amino acids: CASSQDPPYSTDAVGEKLFF. In DNA form, the CDR3 reads TGCGCCAGCAGCCAAGATCCGCCATACTCTACGGATGCGGTGGGTGAAAAACTGTTTTTT.